A single sample gave rise to the 9 T cell receptor beta chains below, sequenced in a study of T cell clonality in common variable immunodeficiency. Study-level results: Common variable immunodeficiency TCR beta sequences reportedly had fewer deletions and N-nucleotide insertions.

These receptors' targets are unknown. Libraries were prepared by immunoSEQ multiplex PCR; TCRdb keeps only in-frame clonotypes and omits some of them. The sample shows about 23,000 clones, no singletons; the ten largest hold 8.9%. Specimen: peripheral blood mononuclear cells. Receptor source: a human donor with common variable immunodeficiency.

This clone was detected ten times or more. The read stops 3 residues short of the end of the CDR3; the missing end is completed from the germline J gene. V gene TRBV19 combines with J gene TRBJ2-1; 14 bases are shared with TRBD2. J lost 8 bases, V lost 3 bases, and 3 bases had no gene match. The CDR3 covers 15 residues. Germline-derived CDR1 and CDR2 are LNHDA and SQIVND (reference sequence). The CDR3 loop reads CASSMGLAGADEQFF. The sequenced CDR3 bases are TGTGCCAGTAGTATGGGACTAGCGGGGGCGGATGAG.

There are many counts of this clone. The read ends 3 residues shy of where the CDR3 ends; the end is completed using the germline J gene. V gene TRBV20-1 combines with J gene TRBJ2-4, with D uncertain. In germline, CDR1 is DFQATT, CDR2 SNEGSKA (reference sequence). The CDR3 is 16 amino acids. V was trimmed by 0 bases and J by 1 base, leaving 13 bases between them. The CDR3 loop reads CSARDWQATAKNIQYF. Partial CDR3 DNA: TGCAGTGCTAGAGATTGGCAGGCAACGGCCAAAAACATT.

This clone was seen at least ten times. The read terminates 3 residues before the CDR3 end, so the remaining end is supplied by the germline J gene. J is TRBJ2-3 and V is TRBV19; 8 nucleotides align to TRBD2. Germline-derived CDR1 and CDR2 are LNHDA and SQIVND (reference sequence). J was trimmed by 4 bases and V by 6 bases; bases with no gene match: 9. The CDR3 runs 15 residues. Incomplete CDR3 DNA: TGTGCCAGTAGCCGGAGCGGGAGAGGACCAGATACG. Protein product: CASSRSGRGPDT. The full-length CDR3 reads as CASSRSGRGPDTQYF.

With regard to this clone: The read falls 3 residues short of the CDR3 end, and the missing part is taken from the germline J gene. The gene calls are TRBV7-2 and TRBJ1-2; D is ambiguous. The CDR3 runs to 13 residues. Germline CDR1 SGHTA, CDR2 FQGNSA. The sequenced CDR3 bases are TGTGCCAGCAGCTTAGAAGGGCTCAGGGGC. Translating gives CASSLEGLRG. The entire CDR3 is CASSLEGLRGYTF.

This clone has more than one count but fewer than ten. Coverage ceases 3 residues before the CDR3 finishes, and the germline J gene fills in the end. This sequence joins TRBV19 and TRBJ1-2, with TRBD1 matching over 7 bases. CDR3 size: 14 residues. Germline assignment: CDR1 LNHDA and CDR2 SQIVND (reference sequence). V shed 5 bases and J 6 bases; nucleotides not matched to a gene: 9. The CDR3 loop is CASSLRTGGDGYTF. The CDR3 DNA, read in part, is TGTGCCAGTAGTCTCCGGACAGGAGGGGATGGC.

The sample holds a few counts of this clone. The missing CDR3 end, 3 residues past where the read stops, is filled in from the germline J gene. This chain joins TRBV11-1 and TRBJ2-5; weak D call: TRBD2 (5 bases). Germline V gene sequence: CDR1 SGHAT, CDR2 FQDESV (reference sequence). The length of the CDR3 is 14 residues. The V end was cut by 5 bases, the J end by 2 bases, with 12 bases between. The CDR3 sequence: CASSLIRGQETQYF. CDR3 DNA, as far as it was read: TGTGCCAGCAGCCTGATACGGGGTCAAGAGACC.

On this clone: The read terminates 3 residues before the CDR3 end, so the remaining end is supplied by the germline J gene. V gene TRBV11-2 combines with J gene TRBJ2-7; 12 bases line up with TRBD2. Germline loops: CDR1 SGHAT, CDR2 FQNNGV. Unmatched junction bases numbered 4, after V lost 5 bases and J lost 2 bases. This CDR3 region has 15 residues. Partial CDR3 DNA: TGTGCCAGCAGCCCTGGACTAGCGGGGACCTACGAG. Amino acids: CASSPGLAGTYE. The full CDR3 sequence reads CASSPGLAGTYEQYF.

In its sample, this clone was seen many times. CDR3 region: CAWKTAADTQYF. The part of the CDR3 DNA that was read is TGTGCCTGGAAGACCGCGGCAGATACG. The chain combines TRBV30 with TRBJ2-3; D gene unclear. Coverage ceases 3 residues before the CDR3 finishes, and the germline J gene fills in the end. The CDR3 sequence is 12 residues long. V was clipped by 4 bases and J by 4 bases, with 9 bases between them. CDR1 and CDR2 from the germline V gene are GTSNPN and SVGIG (reference sequence).

This clone occurred many times. Read sequence stops 3 residues before the CDR3 end, and the germline J gene provides the missing end. The chain has TRBV29-1 and TRBJ1-1; D might be TRBD1 (6 bases). CDR1 is SQVTM and CDR2 is ANQGSEA in the germline V gene. CDR3 length: 14 residues. The sequenced CDR3 bases are TGCAGCGTTGAATCCAACAGGGATGGGTATGAG. Its protein product is CSVESNRDGYE. The entire CDR3 protein is CSVESNRDGYEAFF.